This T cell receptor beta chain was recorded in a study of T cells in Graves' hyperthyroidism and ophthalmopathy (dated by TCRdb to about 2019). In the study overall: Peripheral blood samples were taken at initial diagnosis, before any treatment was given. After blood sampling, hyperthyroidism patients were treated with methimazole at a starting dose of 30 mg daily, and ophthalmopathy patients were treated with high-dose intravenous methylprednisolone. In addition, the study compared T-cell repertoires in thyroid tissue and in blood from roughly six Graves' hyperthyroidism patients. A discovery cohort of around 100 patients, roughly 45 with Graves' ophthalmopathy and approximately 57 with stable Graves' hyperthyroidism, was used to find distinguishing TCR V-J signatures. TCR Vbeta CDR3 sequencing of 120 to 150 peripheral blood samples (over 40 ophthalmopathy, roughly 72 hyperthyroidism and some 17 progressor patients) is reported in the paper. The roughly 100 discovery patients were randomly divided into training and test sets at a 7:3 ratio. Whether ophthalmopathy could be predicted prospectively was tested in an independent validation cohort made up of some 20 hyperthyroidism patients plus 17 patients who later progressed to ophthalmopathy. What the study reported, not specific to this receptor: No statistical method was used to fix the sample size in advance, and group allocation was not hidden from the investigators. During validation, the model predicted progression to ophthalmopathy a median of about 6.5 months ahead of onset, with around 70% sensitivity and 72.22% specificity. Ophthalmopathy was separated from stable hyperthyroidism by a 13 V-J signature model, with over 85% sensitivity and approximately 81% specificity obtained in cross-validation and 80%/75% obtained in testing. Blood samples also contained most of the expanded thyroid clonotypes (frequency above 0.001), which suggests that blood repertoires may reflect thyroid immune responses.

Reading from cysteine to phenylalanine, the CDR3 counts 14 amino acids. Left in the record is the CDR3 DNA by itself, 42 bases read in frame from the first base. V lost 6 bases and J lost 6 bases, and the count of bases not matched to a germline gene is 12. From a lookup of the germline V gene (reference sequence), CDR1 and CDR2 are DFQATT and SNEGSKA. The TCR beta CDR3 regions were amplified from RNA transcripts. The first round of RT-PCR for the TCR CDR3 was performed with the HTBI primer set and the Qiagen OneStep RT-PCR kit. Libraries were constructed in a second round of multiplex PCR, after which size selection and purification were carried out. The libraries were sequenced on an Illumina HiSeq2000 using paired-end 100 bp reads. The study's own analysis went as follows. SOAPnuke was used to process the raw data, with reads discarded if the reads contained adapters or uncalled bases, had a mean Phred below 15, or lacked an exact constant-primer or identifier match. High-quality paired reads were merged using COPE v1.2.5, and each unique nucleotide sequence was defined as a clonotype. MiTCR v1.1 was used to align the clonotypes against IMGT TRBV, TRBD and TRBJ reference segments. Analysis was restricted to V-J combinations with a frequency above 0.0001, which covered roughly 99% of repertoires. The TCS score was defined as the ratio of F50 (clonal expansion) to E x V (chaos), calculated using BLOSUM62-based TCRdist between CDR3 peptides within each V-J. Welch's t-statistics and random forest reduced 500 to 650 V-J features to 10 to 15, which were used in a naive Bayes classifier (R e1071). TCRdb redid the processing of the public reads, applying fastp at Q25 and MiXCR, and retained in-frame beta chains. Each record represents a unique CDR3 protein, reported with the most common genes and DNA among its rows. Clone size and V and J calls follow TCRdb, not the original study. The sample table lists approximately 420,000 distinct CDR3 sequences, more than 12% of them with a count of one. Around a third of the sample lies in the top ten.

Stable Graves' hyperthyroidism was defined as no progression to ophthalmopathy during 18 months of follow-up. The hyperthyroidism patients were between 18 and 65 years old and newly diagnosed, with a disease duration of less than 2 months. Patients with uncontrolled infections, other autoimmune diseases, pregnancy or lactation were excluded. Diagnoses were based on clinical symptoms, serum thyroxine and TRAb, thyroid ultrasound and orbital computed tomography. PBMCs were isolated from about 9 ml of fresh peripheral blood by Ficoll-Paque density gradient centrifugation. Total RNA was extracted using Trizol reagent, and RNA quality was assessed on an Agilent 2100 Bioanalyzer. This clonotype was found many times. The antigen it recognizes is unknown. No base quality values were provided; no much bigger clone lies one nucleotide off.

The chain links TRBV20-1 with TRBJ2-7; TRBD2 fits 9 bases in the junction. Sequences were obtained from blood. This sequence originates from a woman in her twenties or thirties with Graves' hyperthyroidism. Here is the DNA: TGCAGTGCATCGTCCGGGACTAGCTTAGGCGAGCAGTACTTC. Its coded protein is CSASSGTSLGEQYF.